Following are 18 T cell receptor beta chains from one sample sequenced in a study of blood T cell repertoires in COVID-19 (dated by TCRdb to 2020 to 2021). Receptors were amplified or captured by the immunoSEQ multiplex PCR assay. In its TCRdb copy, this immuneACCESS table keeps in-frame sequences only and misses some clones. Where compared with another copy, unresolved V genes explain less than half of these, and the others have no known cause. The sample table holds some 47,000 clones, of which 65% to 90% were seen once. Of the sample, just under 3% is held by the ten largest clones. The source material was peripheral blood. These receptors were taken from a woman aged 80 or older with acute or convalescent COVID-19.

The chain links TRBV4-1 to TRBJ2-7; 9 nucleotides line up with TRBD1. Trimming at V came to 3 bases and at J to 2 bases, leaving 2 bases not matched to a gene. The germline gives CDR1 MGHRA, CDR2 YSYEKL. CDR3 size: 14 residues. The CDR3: CASSQGTGTYEQYF. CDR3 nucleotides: TGCGCCAGCAGCCAGGGGACAGGGACCTACGAGCAGTACTTC.

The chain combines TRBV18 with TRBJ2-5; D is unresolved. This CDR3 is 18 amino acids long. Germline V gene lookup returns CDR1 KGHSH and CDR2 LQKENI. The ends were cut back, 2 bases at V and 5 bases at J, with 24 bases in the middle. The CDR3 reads CASSPERGRSRDGETQYF. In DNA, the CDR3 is TGTGCCAGCTCACCAGAACGCGGTCGGAGTCGAGACGGGGAGACCCAGTACTTC.

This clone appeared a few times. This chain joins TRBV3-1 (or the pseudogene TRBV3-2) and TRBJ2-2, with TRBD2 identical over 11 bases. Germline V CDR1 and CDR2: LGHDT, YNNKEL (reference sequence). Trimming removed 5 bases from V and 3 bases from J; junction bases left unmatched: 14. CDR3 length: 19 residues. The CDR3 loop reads CASSGRPSGGRFYTGELFF. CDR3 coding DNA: TGTGCCAGCAGCGGCCGGCCTAGCGGGGGGCGGTTCTACACCGGGGAGCTGTTTTTT.

The CDR3 sequence: CATQRGGTGELFF. Here the CDR3 DNA reads TGCGCCACCCAACGCGGGGGCACCGGGGAGCTGTTTTTT. The chain has TRBV10-1 and TRBJ2-2; 7 positions match TRBD2. Germline assignment: CDR1 WNHNN and CDR2 SYGVQD (reference sequence). This CDR3 is 13 amino acids long. With 10 bases clipped from V and 4 bases from J, the junction kept 6 bases outside the gene matches.

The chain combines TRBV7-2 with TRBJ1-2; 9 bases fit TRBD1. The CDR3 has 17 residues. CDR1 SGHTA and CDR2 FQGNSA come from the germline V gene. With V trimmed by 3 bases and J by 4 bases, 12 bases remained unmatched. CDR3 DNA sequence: TGTGCCAGCAGCTTTCCGGGACAGGGTGTAAATCGCTATGGCTACACCTTC. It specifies CASSFPGQGVNRYGYTF.

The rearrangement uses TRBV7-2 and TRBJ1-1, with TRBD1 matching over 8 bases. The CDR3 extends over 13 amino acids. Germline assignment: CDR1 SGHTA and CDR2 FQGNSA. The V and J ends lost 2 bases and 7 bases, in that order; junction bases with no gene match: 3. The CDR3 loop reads CASSLQGASEAFF. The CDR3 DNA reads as TGTGCCAGCAGCTTACAGGGGGCGAGTGAAGCTTTCTTT.

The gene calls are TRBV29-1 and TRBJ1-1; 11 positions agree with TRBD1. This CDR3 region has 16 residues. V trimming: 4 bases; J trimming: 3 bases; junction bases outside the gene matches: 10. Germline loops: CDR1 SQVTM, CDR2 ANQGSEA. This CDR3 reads CSVARGQGVADTEAFF. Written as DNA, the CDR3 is TGCAGCGTTGCTCGGGGACAGGGGGTAGCGGACACTGAAGCTTTCTTT.

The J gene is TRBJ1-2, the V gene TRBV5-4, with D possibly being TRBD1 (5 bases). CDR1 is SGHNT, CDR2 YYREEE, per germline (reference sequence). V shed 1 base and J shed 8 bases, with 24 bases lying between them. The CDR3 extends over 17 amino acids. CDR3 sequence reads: CASSLPHWGRSVGGYTF. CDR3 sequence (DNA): TGTGCCAGCAGCTTGCCCCACTGGGGGAGGTCAGTCGGGGGCTACACCTTC.

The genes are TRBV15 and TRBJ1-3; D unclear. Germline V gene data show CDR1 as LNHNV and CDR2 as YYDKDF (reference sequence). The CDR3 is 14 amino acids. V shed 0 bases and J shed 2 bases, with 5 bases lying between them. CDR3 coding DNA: TGTGCCACCAGCAGAGATGGGCCTGGAAACACCATATATTTT. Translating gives CATSRDGPGNTIYF.

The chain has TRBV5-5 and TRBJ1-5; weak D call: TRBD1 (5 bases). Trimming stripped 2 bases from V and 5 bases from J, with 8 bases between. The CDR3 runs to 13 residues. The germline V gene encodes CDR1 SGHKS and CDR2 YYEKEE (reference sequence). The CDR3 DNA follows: TGTGCCAGCAGCTTTACCAGGGATCAGCCCCAGCATTTT. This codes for CASSFTRDQPQHF.

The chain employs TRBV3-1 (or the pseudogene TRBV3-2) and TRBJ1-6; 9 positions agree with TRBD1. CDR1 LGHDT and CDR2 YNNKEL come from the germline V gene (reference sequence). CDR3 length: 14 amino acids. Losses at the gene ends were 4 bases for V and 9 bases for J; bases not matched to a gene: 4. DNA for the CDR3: TGTGCCAGCAGCCGGACAGGGGAGACTTCACCCCTCCACTTT. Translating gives CASSRTGETSPLHF.

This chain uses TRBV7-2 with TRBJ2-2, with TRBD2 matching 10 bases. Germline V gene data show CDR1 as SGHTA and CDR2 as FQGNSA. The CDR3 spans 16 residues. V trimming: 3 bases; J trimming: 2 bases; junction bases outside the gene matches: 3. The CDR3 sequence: CASSFTSGVNTGELFF. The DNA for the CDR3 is TGTGCCAGCAGCTTCACTAGCGGGGTTAACACCGGGGAGCTGTTTTTT.

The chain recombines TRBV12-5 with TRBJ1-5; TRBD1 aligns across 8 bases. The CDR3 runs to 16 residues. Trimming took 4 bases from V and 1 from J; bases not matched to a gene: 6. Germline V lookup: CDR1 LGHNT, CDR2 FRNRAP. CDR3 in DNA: TGTGCTAGTGGTTCCCCCAGGGGGCGCAGCAATCAGCCCCAGCATTTT. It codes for CASGSPRGRSNQPQHF.

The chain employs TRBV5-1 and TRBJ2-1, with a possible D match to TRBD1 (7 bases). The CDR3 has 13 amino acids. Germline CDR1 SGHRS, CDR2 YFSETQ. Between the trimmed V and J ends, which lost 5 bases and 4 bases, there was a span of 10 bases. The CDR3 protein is CASREGAYNEQFF. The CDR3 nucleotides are TGCGCCAGCAGGGAGGGGGCGTACAATGAGCAGTTCTTC.

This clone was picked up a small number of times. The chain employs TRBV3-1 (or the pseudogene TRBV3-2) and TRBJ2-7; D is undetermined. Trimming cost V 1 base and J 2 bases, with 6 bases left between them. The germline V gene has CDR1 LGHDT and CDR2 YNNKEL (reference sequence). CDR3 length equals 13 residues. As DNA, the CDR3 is TGTGCCAGCAGCCAAGCCAGAACCTACGAGCAGTACTTC. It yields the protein CASSQARTYEQYF.

The CDR3 loop is CASIGGDPIGYTF. The CDR3 DNA is TGTGCCAGTATTGGCGGCGACCCGATTGGCTACACCTTC. This rearrangement joins TRBV19 to TRBJ1-2; D gene unclear. The CDR3 spans 13 residues. The germline V gene has CDR1 LNHDA and CDR2 SQIVND (reference sequence). The ends were cut back, 7 bases at V and 7 bases at J, with 16 bases in the middle.

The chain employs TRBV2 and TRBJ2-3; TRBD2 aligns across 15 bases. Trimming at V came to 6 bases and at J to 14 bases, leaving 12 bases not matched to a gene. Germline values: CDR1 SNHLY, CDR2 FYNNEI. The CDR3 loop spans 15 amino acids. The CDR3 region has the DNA TGTGCCAGCAGCTCGGGACTAGCGGGGGGATGGAGGCTGTATTTT. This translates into CASSSGLAGGWRLYF.

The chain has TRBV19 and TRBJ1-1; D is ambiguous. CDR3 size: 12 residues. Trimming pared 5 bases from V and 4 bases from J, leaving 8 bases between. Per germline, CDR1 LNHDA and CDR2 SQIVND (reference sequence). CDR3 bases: TGTGCCAGTAGTTACGGTTCCACTGAAGCTTTCTTT. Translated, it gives CASSYGSTEAFF.